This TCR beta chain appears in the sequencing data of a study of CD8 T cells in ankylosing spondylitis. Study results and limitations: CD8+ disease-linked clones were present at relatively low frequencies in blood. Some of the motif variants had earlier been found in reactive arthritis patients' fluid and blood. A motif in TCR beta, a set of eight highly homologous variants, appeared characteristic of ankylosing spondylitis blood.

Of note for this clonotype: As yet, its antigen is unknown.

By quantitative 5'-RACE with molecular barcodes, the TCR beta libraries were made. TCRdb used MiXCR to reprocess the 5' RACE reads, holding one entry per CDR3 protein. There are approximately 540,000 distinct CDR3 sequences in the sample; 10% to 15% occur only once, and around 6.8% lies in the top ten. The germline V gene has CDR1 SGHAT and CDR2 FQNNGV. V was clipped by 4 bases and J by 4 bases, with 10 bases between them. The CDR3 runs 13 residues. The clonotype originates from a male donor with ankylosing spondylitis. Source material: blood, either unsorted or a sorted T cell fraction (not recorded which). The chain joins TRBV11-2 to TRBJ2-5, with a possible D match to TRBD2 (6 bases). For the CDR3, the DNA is TGTGCCAGCAGCTGGGGGGTAGTAGAGACCCAGTACTTC. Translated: CASSWGVVETQYF.